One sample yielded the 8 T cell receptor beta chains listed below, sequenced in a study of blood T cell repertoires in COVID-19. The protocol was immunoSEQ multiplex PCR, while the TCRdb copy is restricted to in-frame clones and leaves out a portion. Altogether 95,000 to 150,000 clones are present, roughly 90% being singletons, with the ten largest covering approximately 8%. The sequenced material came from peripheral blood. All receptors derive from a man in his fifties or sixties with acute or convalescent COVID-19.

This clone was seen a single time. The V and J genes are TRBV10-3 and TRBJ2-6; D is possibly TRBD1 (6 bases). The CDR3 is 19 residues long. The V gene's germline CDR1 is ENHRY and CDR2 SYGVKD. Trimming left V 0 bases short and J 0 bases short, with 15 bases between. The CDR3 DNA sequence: TGTGCCATCAGTGAGTCGGTTCAGGGGTCCCTCTCTGGGGCCAACGTCCTGACTTTC. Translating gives CAISESVQGSLSGANVLTF.

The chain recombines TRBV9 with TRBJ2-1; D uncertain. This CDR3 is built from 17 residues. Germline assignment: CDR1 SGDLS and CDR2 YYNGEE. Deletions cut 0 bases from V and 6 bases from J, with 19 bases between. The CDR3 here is CASSVVPLGPRSNEQFF. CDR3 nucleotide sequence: TGTGCCAGCAGCGTAGTTCCCCTGGGCCCGCGCAGCAATGAGCAGTTCTTC.

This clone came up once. The CDR3 bases are TGTGCCTGGAGTGACGGGGGGGCGCAGGGTAATGAAAAACTGTTTTTT. Translated: CAWSDGGAQGNEKLFF. This chain joins TRBV30 and TRBJ1-4, with D perhaps TRBD1 (6 bases). The CDR3 runs to 16 residues. The germline V gene has CDR1 GTSNPN and CDR2 SVGIG (reference sequence). V was clipped by 1 base and J by 4 bases, with 16 bases between them.

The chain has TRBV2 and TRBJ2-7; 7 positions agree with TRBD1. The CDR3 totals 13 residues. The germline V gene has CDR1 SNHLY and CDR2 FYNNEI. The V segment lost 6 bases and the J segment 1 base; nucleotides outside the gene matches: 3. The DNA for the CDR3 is TGTGCCAGCAGACACAGGGGTTCCTACGAGCAGTACTTC. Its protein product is CASRHRGSYEQYF.

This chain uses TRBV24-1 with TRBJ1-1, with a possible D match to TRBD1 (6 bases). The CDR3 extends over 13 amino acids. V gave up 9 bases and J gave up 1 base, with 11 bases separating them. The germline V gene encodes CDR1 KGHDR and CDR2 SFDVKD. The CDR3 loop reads CATQRGGNTEAFF. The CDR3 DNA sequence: TGTGCCACCCAGAGAGGGGGGAACACTGAAGCTTTCTTT.

The chain's CDR3 is CASSYLGGRQYF. The CDR3 coding sequence is TGTGCCAGCAGTTATTTGGGGGGTCGGCAGTATTTT. The rearrangement joins TRBV6-5 to TRBJ2-3, with D possibly matching TRBD2 (6 bases). Germline CDR1 and CDR2: MNHEY and SVGAGI. CDR3 size: 12 residues. The V end was cut by 3 bases, the J end by 11 bases, with 12 bases between.

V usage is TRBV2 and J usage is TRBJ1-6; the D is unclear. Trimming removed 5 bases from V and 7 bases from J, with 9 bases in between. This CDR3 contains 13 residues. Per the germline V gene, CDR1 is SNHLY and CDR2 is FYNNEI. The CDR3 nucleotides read TGTGCCAGCAGTAAGGGCGGGAATTCACCCCTCCACTTT. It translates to CASSKGGNSPLHF.

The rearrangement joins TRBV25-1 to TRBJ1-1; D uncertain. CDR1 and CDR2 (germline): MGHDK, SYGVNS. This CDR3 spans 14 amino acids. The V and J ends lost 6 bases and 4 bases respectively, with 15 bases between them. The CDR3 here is CASRASGGSTEAFF. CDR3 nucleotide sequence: TGTGCCAGCAGGGCCTCAGGAGGGTCCACTGAAGCTTTCTTT. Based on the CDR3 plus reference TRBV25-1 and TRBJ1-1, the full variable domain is EADIYQTPRYLVIGTGKKITLECSQTMGHDKMYWYQQDPGMELHLIHYSYGVNSTEKGDLSSESTVSRIRTEHFPLTLESARPSHTSQYLCASRASGGSTEAFFGQGTRLTVV.